Below are 20 T cell receptor beta chains sequenced from a single sample in a study of CD8+CD57+ T cells in acquired aplastic anemia. The authors sequenced patients whose flow cytometry had shown CD8+CD57+ cell expansion. The template used for profiling TCR beta VDJ and CDR3 was genomic DNA. Each CDR3 protein gets one entry after TCRdb re-called the reads with MiXCR. The sample shows over 250,000 distinct CDR3 sequences, 50% to 65% of them seen only once. Sequencing was performed on sorted CD4+, CD8+, or CD8+CD57+ T cells (not recorded which) from PBMCs. The source is a human donor with aplastic anemia.

This clonotype was recorded a few times. CDR3 residues: CASSESPPLEQYF. CDR3 nucleotide sequence: TGTGCCAGCAGTGAATCTCCCCCCTTGGAGCAGTACTTC. The V call is TRBV2, the J call TRBJ2-7; D not certain. Trimming took 2 bases from V and 7 from J, leaving 12 bases between them. Germline lookup yields CDR1 SNHLY and CDR2 FYNNEI. This CDR3 has 13 amino acids.

This clonotype was found a few times. The V and J genes are TRBV15 and TRBJ2-1; 10 nucleotides line up with TRBD2. There are 15 residues in the CDR3. CDR1 is LNHNV and CDR2 is YYDKDF in the germline V gene (reference sequence). V shed 7 bases, J shed 6 bases, and the junction held 9 bases outside the gene matches. CDR3 DNA: TGTGCCACCATGATTAGCGGGAGGCCAATCAATGAGCAGTTCTTC. Translating gives CATMISGRPINEQFF.

The genes are TRBV2 and TRBJ2-3, with a possible D match to TRBD2 (5 bases). Trimming cost V 7 bases and J 7 bases, with 15 bases left between them. The CDR3 is 13 residues long. CDR1 and CDR2 (germline): SNHLY, FYNNEI. The CDR3 sequence: CASTQRLTNTQYF. The CDR3 nucleotides are TGTGCCAGCACTCAGAGACTAACAAATACGCAGTATTTT.

This clonotype was counted a few times. CDR3 nucleotide sequence: TGTGCCAGCAGCGAACAGGGGGCGCACACTGAAGCTTTCTTT. Protein: CASSEQGAHTEAFF. This rearrangement joins TRBV6-5 to TRBJ1-1; TRBD1 matches 9 bases. The germline V gene encodes CDR1 MNHEY and CDR2 SVGAGI. Germline trimming cut 6 bases from V and 3 bases from J; bases unmatched to any gene: 5. The CDR3 loop spans 14 amino acids.

This chain links TRBV2 with TRBJ1-2; D unresolved. Per germline, CDR1 SNHLY and CDR2 FYNNEI. The length of the CDR3 is 13 residues. V lost 7 bases and J 4 bases, leaving 13 bases between the germline ends. CDR3 sequence: CASTGGGPYGYTF. In DNA form, the CDR3 reads TGTGCCAGCACCGGTGGAGGCCCCTATGGCTACACCTTC.

The chain is built from TRBV12-3 or TRBV12-4 and TRBJ1-1; D is perhaps TRBD1 (5 bases). This CDR3 has 12 residues. Trimming took 3 bases from V and 10 from J, leaving 12 bases between them. The CDR3 reads CASSLDLGAAFF. The CDR3 DNA follows: TGTGCCAGCAGTTTGGACCTTGGGGCAGCTTTCTTT.

This clonotype has only a few counts. This chain uses TRBV7-8 with TRBJ2-7, with D possibly being TRBD1 (6 bases). The germline CDR1 and CDR2 sequences are SGHVS and FQNEAQ. This CDR3 is built from 13 residues. The V gene lost 2 bases and the J gene lost 3 bases, with 8 bases spanning the gap. The CDR3 loop is CASSLQDSYEQYF. For the CDR3, the DNA is TGTGCCAGCAGCTTACAGGACAGCTACGAGCAGTACTTC.

The genes are TRBV5-1 and TRBJ1-1, with TRBD1 identical over 7 bases. Germline CDR1 reads SGHRS; CDR2 reads YFSETQ. CDR3 length equals 14 residues. Trimming at V came to 4 bases and at J to 4 bases, leaving 7 bases not matched to a gene. The CDR3 protein is CASSNQAGGTEAFF. CDR3 bases: TGCGCCAGCAGCAATCAGGCAGGGGGCACTGAAGCTTTCTTT. Filled out from reference TRBV5-1 and TRBJ1-1, the complete variable domain reads KAGVTQTPRYLIKTRGQQVTLSCSPISGHRSVSWYQQTPGQGLQFLFEYFSETQRNKGNFPGRFSGRQFSNSRSEMNVSTLELGDSALYLCASSNQAGGTEAFFGQGTRLTVV.

The chain employs TRBV24-1 and TRBJ2-1, with 12 bases lining up with TRBD2. The V gene's germline CDR1 is KGHDR and CDR2 SFDVKD. This CDR3 spans 16 amino acids. The trim removed 4 bases at V and 6 bases at J, leaving 6 bases unmatched. The CDR3 sequence: CATSDYGLAGSNEQFF. The CDR3 region has the DNA TGTGCCACCAGTGACTATGGACTAGCGGGATCCAATGAGCAGTTCTTC.

This clonotype occurred a few times. This sequence joins TRBV20-1 and TRBJ1-1; possibly TRBD1 for D (6 bases). The V gene lost 6 bases and the J gene lost 0 bases, with 14 bases spanning the gap. Germline V gene lookup returns CDR1 DFQATT and CDR2 SNEGSKA (reference sequence). The CDR3 sequence is 14 residues long. The CDR3 protein is CSAHSDRMNTEAFF. CDR3 coding DNA: TGCAGTGCACACTCCGACAGGATGAACACTGAAGCTTTCTTT.

This chain connects TRBV12-3 or TRBV12-4 to TRBJ2-2, with D hard to call. The V end was cut by 2 bases, the J end by 2 bases, with 9 bases between. The CDR3 loop spans 15 amino acids. The CDR3 loop is CASSLSIYNTGELFF. The CDR3 DNA reads TGTGCCAGCAGTTTATCCATCTATAACACCGGGGAGCTGTTTTTT.

The table lists this clonotype with many counts. This chain links TRBV7-8 with TRBJ1-5; 12 bases agree with TRBD1. J gave up 2 bases and V 5 bases, and 10 bases lay outside the gene matches. CDR3 size: 18 residues. Germline CDR1 is SGHVS and CDR2 is FQNEAQ. The CDR3, as DNA: TGTGCCAGCAGCGGCGCGGGACAGGGGGCCCGGGGCAATCAGCCCCAGCATTTT. Protein product: CASSGAGQGARGNQPQHF.

This clonotype has a count of ten or more. This rearrangement joins TRBV2 to TRBJ2-5; D is unclear. The CDR3 sequence is 10 residues long. CDR1 and CDR2 (germline): SNHLY, FYNNEI. Trimming shortened V by 9 bases and J by 2 bases, and 4 bases separated the two germline ends. The CDR3 here is CASNQETQYF. CDR3 nucleotide sequence: TGTGCCAGTAATCAAGAGACCCAGTACTTC.

This clonotype has a count of ten or more. This chain links TRBV5-1 with TRBJ2-7, with D perhaps matching TRBD1 (5 bases). With 4 bases removed from V and 4 bases from J, the gap between germline ends came to 18 bases. CDR3 length: 15 residues. CDR1 and CDR2 (germline): SGHRS, YFSETQ. CDR3 amino acids: CASSTVPTDGYEQYF. CDR3 DNA sequence: TGCGCCAGCAGCACTGTTCCGACAGATGGGTACGAGCAGTACTTC.

For this clonotype: Its ends do not fully match the called genes, so a read error is possible. The chain joins TRBV5-1 to TRBJ2-1, with TRBD1 matching 9 bases. CDR1 SGHRS and CDR2 YFSETQ come from the germline V gene. The CDR3 covers 15 residues. In nucleotides, the CDR3 is TGTGCCAGCAGGTCGGGACAGGGCTCCTACAATGAGCAGTTCTTC. Translating gives CASRSGQGSYNEQFF.

This clonotype has at least ten counts. The chain couples TRBV14 to TRBJ2-7; D unresolved. Between the trimmed V and J ends, which lost 1 base and 4 bases, there was a span of 5 bases. This CDR3 region has 12 residues. The V gene's germline CDR1 is SGHDN and CDR2 FVKESK. This chain's CDR3 is CASSQVGYEQYF. The CDR3 DNA reads TGTGCCAGCAGCCAAGTCGGGTACGAGCAGTACTTC.

This chain joins TRBV19 and TRBJ2-2, with 10 bases identical to TRBD2. V gave up 3 bases and J gave up 7 bases; unmatched junction bases: 8. This CDR3 region has 16 residues. Looked up from germline, CDR1 is LNHDA and CDR2 is SQIVND (reference sequence). The DNA for the CDR3 is TGTGCCAGTAGTATTGAATTGGGACTAGCGAGCGGGGAGCTGTTTTTT. This sequence encodes CASSIELGLASGELFF.

This chain connects TRBV20-1 to TRBJ1-5; 9 nucleotides align to TRBD1. Germline CDR1 is DFQATT and CDR2 is SNEGSKA (reference sequence). The CDR3 has 13 residues. Trimming cost V 6 bases and J 3 bases; bases outside gene matches: 3. The CDR3 DNA sequence: TGCAGTGCCGGACAGGGGCTCAATCAGCCCCAGCATTTT. Its translation: CSAGQGLNQPQHF.

The rearrangement uses TRBV7-3 and TRBJ2-5; D gene uncertain. V lost 5 bases to trimming and J lost 1 base, with 8 bases between them. The CDR3 runs 13 residues. Germline values: CDR1 SGHTA, CDR2 FQGTGA. The CDR3 here is CASSEAAQETQYF. CDR3 coding DNA: TGTGCCAGCAGCGAGGCCGCCCAAGAGACCCAGTACTTC.

This clonotype was found many times. The CDR3 reads CASSVESSVEQFF. The CDR3 DNA reads TGTGCCAGCAGCGTAGAAAGCTCAGTCGAGCAGTTCTTC. The chain carries TRBV9 and TRBJ2-1; D gene ambiguous. The CDR3 has 13 residues. The V gene lost 0 bases and the J gene lost 10 bases, with 11 bases spanning the gap. CDR1 and CDR2 from the germline V gene are SGDLS and YYNGEE.